This T cell receptor (beta chain) comes out of a study of shared clonotypes between healthy human individuals. Adults of Caucasian background living in Nashville, Tennessee made up all donors. When replicate PCRs were run on sorted subsets, they used around 200 ng DNA, around 33,000 T cell genomes. Data came from immunoSEQ multiplex PCR; TCRdb stores just in-frame clones and leaves some out. The data contain about 2.4 million clones, 80% to 95% of them seen just once; the ten biggest clones take up about 0.38%. The CDR3 sequence is 14 residues long. The germline V gene encodes CDR1 SEHNR and CDR2 FQNEAQ (reference sequence). V lost 3 bases and J 2 bases, leaving 11 bases between the germline ends.

The receptor's source is a man aged 18 to 30 in good health. Some clones in this sample may be carry-over from other donors' samples. The rearrangement links TRBV7-9 to TRBJ2-7; a possible D gene is TRBD1 (5 bases). Sequenced sample: naive CD4+ T cells from PBMCs. Subset specified: CD45RA+ positively selected. The CDR3 DNA is TGTGCCAGCAGCTTGGACATCGCTACCTACGAGCAGTACTTC. This translates into CASSLDIATYEQYF.